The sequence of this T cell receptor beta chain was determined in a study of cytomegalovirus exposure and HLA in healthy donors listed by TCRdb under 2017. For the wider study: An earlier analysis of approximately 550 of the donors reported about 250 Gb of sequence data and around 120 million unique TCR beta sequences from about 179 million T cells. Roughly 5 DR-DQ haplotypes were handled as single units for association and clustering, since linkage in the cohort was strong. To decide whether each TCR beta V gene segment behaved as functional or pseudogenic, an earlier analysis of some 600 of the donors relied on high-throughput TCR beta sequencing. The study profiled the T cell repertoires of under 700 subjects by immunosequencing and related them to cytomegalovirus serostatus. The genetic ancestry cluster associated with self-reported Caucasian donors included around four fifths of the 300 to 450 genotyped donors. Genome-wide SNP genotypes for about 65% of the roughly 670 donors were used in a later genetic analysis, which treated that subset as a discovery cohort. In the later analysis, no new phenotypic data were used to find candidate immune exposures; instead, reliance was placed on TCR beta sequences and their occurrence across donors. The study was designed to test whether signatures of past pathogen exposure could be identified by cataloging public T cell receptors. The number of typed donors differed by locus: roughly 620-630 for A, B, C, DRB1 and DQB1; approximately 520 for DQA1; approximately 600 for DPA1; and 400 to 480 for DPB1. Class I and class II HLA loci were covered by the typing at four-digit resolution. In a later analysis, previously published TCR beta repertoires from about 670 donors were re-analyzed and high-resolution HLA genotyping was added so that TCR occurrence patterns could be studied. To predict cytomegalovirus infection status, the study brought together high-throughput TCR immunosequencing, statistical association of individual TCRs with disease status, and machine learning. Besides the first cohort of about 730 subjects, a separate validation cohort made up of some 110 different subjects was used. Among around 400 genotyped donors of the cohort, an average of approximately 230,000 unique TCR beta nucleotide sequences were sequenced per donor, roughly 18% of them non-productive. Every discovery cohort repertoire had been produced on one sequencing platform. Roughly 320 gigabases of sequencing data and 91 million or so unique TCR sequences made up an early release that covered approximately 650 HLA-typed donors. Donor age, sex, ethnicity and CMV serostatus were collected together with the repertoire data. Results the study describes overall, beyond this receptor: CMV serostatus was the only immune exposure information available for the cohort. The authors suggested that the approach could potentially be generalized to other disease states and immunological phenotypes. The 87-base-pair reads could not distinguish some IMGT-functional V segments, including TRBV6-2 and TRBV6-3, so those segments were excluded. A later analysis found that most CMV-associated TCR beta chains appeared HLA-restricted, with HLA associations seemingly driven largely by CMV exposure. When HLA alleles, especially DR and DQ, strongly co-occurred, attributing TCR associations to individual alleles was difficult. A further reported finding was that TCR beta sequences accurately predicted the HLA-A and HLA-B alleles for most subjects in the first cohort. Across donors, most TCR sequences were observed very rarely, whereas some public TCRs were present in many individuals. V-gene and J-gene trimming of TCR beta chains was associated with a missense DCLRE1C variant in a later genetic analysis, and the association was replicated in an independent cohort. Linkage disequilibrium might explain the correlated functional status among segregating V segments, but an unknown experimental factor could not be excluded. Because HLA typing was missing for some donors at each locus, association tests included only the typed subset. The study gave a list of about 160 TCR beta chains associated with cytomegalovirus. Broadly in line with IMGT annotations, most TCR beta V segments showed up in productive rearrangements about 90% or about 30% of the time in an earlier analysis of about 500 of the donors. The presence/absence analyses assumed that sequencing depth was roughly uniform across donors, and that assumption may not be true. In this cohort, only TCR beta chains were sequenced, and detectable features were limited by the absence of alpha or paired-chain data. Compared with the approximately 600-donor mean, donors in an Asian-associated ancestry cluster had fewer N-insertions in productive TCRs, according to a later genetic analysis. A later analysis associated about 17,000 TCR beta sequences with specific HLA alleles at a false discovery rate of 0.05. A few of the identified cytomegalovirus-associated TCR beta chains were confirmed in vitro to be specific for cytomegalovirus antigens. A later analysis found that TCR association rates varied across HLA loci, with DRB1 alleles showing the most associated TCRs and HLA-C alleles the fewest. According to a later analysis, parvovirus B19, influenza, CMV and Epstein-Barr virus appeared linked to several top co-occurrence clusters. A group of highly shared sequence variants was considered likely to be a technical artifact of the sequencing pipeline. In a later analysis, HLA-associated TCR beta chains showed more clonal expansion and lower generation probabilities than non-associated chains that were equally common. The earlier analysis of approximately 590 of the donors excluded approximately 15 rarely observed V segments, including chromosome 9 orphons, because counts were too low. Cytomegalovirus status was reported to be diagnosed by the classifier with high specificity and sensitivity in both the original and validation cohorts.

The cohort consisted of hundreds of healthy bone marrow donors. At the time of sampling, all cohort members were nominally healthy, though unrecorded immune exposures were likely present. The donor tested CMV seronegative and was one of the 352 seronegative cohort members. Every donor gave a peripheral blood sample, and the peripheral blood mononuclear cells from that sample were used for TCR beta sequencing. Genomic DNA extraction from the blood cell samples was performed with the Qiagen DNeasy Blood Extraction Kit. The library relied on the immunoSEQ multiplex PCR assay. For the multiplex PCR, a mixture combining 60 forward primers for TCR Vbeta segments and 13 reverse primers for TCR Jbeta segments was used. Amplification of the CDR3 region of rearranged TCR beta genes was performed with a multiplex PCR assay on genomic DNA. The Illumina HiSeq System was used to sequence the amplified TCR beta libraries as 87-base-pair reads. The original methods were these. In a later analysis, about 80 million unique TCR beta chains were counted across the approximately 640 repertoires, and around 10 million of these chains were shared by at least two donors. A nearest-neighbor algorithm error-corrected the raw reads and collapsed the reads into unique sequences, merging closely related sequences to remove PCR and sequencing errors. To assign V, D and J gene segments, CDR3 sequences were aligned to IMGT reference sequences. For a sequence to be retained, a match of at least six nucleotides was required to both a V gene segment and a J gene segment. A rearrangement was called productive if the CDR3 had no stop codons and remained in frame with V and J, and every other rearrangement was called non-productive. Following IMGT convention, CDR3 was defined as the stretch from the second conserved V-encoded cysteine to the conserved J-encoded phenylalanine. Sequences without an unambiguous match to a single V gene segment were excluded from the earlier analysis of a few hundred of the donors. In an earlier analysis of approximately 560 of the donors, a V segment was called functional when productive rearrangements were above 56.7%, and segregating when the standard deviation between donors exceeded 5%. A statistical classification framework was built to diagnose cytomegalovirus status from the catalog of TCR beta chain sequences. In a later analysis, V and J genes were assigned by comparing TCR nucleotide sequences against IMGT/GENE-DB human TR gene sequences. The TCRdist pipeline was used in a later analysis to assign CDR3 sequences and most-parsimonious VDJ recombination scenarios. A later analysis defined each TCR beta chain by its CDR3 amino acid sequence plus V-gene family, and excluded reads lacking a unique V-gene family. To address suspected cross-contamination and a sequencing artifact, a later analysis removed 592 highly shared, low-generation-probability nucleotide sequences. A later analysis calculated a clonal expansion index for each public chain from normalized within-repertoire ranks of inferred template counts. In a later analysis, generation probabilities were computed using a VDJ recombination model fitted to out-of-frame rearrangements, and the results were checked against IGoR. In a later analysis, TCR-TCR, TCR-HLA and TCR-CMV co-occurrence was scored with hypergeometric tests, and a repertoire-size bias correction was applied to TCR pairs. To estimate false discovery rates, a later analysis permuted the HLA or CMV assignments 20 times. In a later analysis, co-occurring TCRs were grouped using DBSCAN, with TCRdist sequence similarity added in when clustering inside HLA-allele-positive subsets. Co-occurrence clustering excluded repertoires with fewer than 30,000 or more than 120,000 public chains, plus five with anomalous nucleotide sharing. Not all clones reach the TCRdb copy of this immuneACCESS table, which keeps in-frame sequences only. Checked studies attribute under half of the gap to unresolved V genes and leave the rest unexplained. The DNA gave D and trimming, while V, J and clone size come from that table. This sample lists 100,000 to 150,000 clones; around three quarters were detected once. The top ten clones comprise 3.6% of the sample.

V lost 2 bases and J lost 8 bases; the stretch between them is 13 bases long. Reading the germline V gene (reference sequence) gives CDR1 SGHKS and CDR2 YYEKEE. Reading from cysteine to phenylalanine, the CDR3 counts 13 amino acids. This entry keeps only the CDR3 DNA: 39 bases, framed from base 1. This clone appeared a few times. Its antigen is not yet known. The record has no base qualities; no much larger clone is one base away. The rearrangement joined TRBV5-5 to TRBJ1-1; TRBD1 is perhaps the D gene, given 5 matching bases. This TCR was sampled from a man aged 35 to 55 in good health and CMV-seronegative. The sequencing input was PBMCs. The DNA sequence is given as TGTGCCAGCAGCTTAAGAGCTCAGGGCGAAGCTTTCTTT. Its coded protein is CASSLRAQGEAFF.